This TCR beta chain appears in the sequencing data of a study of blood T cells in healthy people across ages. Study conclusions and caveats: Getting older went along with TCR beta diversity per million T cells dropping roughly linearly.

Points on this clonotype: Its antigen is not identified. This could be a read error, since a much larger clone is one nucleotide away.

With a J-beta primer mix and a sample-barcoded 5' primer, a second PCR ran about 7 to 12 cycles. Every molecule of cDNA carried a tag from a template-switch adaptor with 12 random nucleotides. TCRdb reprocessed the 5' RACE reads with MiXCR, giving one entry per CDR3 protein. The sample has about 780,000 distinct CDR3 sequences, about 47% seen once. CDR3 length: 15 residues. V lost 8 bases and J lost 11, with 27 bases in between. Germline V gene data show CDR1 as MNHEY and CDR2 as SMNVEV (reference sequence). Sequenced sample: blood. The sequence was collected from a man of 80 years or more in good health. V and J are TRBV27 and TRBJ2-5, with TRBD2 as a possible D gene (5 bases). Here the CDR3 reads CASRLLEGPYNEQYF. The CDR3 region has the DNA TGTGCCAGCCGCCTCCTTGAGGGCCCCTACAATGAGCAGTACTTC.